The table lists the clone carrying this T cell receptor (beta chain) with a few counts. One end of the junction varies from germline; a read error may be responsible. This specimen comes from a study of blood T cell repertoires in COVID-19. Study-wide context: Acute and convalescent COVID-19 samples came from the United States, Italy and Spain. From T cells, B-cell-depleted T cells, or PBMCs came the material, which was cDNA or gDNA.

In the original workflow: Reference gene primer amplification yielded estimated nucleated cell counts. Produced via immunoSEQ multiplex PCR; TCRdb's table is partial and in-frame only. The V and J calls and clone size come from that table; D and trimming were worked out from the DNA. The sample carries about 38,000 clones, around 90% recorded once. The material sequenced was peripheral blood. This sequence was found in a man in his sixties with active or convalescent COVID-19.

CDR3 protein: CASSGQIGTNYGYTF. The CDR3 DNA follows: TGTGCCAGCAGCGGACAGATCGGGACTAATTATGGCTACACCTTC. V and J are TRBV2 and TRBJ1-2, with a tentative D call TRBD1 (6 bases). This CDR3 is 15 amino acids long. CDR1 and CDR2 from the germline V gene are SNHLY and FYNNEI.